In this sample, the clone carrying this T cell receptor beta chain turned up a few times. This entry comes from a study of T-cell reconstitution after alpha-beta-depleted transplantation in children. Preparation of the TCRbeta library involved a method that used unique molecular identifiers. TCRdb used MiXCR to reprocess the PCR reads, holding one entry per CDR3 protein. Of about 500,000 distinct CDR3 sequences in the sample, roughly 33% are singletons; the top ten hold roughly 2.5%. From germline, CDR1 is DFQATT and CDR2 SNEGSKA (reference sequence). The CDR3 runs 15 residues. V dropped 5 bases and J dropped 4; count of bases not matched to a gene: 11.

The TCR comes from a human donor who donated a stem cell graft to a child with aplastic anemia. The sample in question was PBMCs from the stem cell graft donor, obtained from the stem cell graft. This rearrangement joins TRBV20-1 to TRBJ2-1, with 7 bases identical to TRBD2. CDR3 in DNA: TGCAGTGCTTCTACTAGCGCCGAGCGGTACAATGAGCAGTTCTTC. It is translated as CSASTSAERYNEQFF.